The 28 T cell receptor beta chains reported below all come from one sample, sequenced in a study of T cell repertoires in aging, cancer and after chemotherapy. Rearranged V-D-J TRB sequences were amplified with a mixed TRB-A/B primer pool. Using its own MiXCR run on the multiplex PCR reads, TCRdb lists one record per CDR3 protein. The sample carries under 15,000 distinct CDR3 sequences, approximately 25% recorded once. Peripheral blood genomic DNA, not sorted cells or RNA, was the template. The sequenced material came from blood. Source of these receptors: a human donor in good health.

This clonotype was seen just once. The CDR3 bases are TGCAGTGCTAGAGACCCCGAGAGTGTACTAGCGGGGAATGAGCAGTTCTTC. Amino acid sequence: CSARDPESVLAGNEQFF. The chain couples TRBV29-1 to TRBJ2-1; 10 nucleotides match TRBD2. This CDR3 contains 17 residues. Germline V lookup: CDR1 SQVTM, CDR2 ANQGSEA.

CDR3 nucleotide sequence: TGTGCCAGCAGCTTGGTACAGGTCACCGGGGAGCTGTTTTTT. Protein: CASSLVQVTGELFF. V gene TRBV7-9 combines with J gene TRBJ2-2, with D possibly being TRBD1 (5 bases). Germline V gene data show CDR1 as SEHNR and CDR2 as FQNEAQ (reference sequence). CDR3 length equals 14 residues. V gave up 3 bases and J gave up 4 bases, with 9 bases separating them.

In its sample, this clonotype was seen many times. The genes are TRBV6-1 and TRBJ1-6; tentatively, D is TRBD1 (6 bases). The CDR3 loop spans 17 amino acids. Germline values: CDR1 MNHNS, CDR2 SASEGT. Between the trimmed V and J ends, which lost 5 bases and 4 bases, there was a span of 18 bases. The CDR3 DNA reads TGTGCCAGCAGTCACCAGCGACAGGCGGGGTATAATTCACCCCTCCACTTT. This translates into CASSHQRQAGYNSPLHF.

Judged by abundance, this clonotype is medium-sized. The chain uses TRBV20-1 and TRBJ1-2, with D maybe TRBD1 (6 bases). Trimming removed 0 bases from V and 8 bases from J, with 10 bases in between. In germline, CDR1 is DFQATT, CDR2 SNEGSKA (reference sequence). The CDR3 extends over 12 amino acids. CDR3 sequence reads: CSAREAGEGYTF. The DNA for the CDR3 is TGCAGTGCTAGAGAGGCAGGGGAAGGCTACACCTTC.

The chain is built from TRBV2 and TRBJ2-1; no reliable D call. V lost 3 bases to trimming and J lost 9 bases, with 12 bases between them. In germline, CDR1 is SNHLY, CDR2 FYNNEI. CDR3 length equals 13 residues. The CDR3 DNA reads TGTGCCAGCAGTGACATTGGCTTAGTTGAGCAGTTCTTC. Translated: CASSDIGLVEQFF.

This clonotype is medium-sized by share. V gene TRBV29-1 combines with J gene TRBJ2-7; D might be TRBD1 (5 bases). Germline V gene data show CDR1 as SQVTM and CDR2 as ANQGSEA. This CDR3 contains 11 residues. The ends were cut back, 7 bases at V and 1 base at J, with 8 bases in the middle. The CDR3 region is CSARQSYEQYF. CDR3 DNA sequence: TGCAGCGCCAGACAGTCCTACGAGCAGTACTTC.

The chain recombines TRBV4-3 with TRBJ1-1; TRBD1 is a possible D gene (5 bases). V was clipped by 0 bases and J by 0 bases, with 14 bases between them. Germline-derived CDR1 and CDR2 are LGHNA and YSLEER. There are 17 residues in the CDR3. The CDR3 loop reads CASSQDRWGGMNTEAFF. CDR3 bases: TGCGCCAGCAGCCAAGATCGATGGGGGGGAATGAACACTGAAGCTTTCTTT.

The V and J genes are TRBV18 and TRBJ2-5; D remains ambiguous. The length of the CDR3 is 14 residues. Trimming removed 0 bases from V and 1 base from J, with 6 bases in between. Germline CDR1 is KGHSH and CDR2 is LQKENI. Here the CDR3 reads CASSPPASQETQYF. The CDR3 coding sequence is TGTGCCAGCTCACCACCAGCAAGCCAAGAGACCCAGTACTTC.

This clonotype was recorded at least ten times. CDR3 coding DNA: TGTGCCAGCAGTTACCTCGGGAGCTATGGCTACACCTTC. It yields the protein CASSYLGSYGYTF. This chain uses TRBV6-5 with TRBJ1-2, with no clear D. V gave up 2 bases and J gave up 4 bases, with 8 bases separating them. The CDR3 contains 13 residues. Germline assignment: CDR1 MNHEY and CDR2 SVGAGI.

The rearrangement links TRBV12-3 or TRBV12-4 to TRBJ2-7, with D perhaps matching TRBD1 or TRBD2 (5 bases each). Trimming stripped 9 bases from V and 3 bases from J, with 15 bases between. CDR3 length: 13 residues. The chain's CDR3 is CASERGYGYEQYF. The CDR3 DNA reads TGTGCCAGTGAGAGGGGCTACGGCTACGAGCAGTACTTC.

A note on this clonotype: Sequence at one end of the junction differs from germline and may be a read error. The chain combines TRBV20-1 with TRBJ1-5; the D gene is possibly TRBD1 (5 bases). CDR1 and CDR2 (germline): DFQATT, SNEGSKA (reference sequence). There are 13 residues in the CDR3. CDR3 amino acids: CSARGQWGAPHHF. CDR3 nucleotides: TGCAGTGCTAGAGGACAGTGGGGCGCGCCCCATCATTTT.

This chain links TRBV25-1 with TRBJ2-3; no clear D. V shed 2 bases and J shed 1 base, with 4 bases lying between them. The length of the CDR3 is 13 residues. Germline loops: CDR1 MGHDK, CDR2 SYGVNS. CDR3 loop: CASSEPRTDTQYF. The CDR3 nucleotides are TGTGCCAGCAGTGAACCTCGCACAGATACGCAGTATTTT.

This clonotype has just a few counts. The chain combines TRBV20-1 with TRBJ2-1; the match to TRBD2 covers 10 bases. Germline V gene data show CDR1 as DFQATT and CDR2 as SNEGSKA (reference sequence). The CDR3 totals 15 residues. J gave up 4 bases and V 2 bases, and 5 bases lay outside the gene matches. The CDR3 region has the DNA TGCAGTGCTAGACTAGCGGGGGCCTCTTACAATGAGCAGTTCTTC. Amino acids: CSARLAGASYNEQFF.

The V gene is TRBV12-5, the J gene TRBJ2-6; 7 bases align to TRBD1. Germline CDR1 reads LGHNT; CDR2 reads FRNRAP. This CDR3 is built from 16 residues. The trim removed 8 bases at V and 0 bases at J, leaving 7 bases unmatched. CDR3 DNA: TGTGCTAGTACCGGGACAGCCCTCTCTGGGGCCAACGTCCTGACTTTC. Translation: CASTGTALSGANVLTF.

V is TRBV20-1 and J is TRBJ2-2; TRBD2 matches at 11 bases. The CDR3 totals 17 residues. CDR1 and CDR2 from the germline V gene are DFQATT and SNEGSKA (reference sequence). After removal of 6 bases from V and 0 bases from J, the junction contained 9 bases not matched to a gene. The CDR3 DNA reads as TGCAGTGCCCGAGGACTAGCGGGTTCTGCGAACACCGGGGAGCTGTTTTTT. Translated: CSARGLAGSANTGELFF.

This clonotype has at least ten counts. CDR3 sequence reads: CASSLGWADYGYTF. The DNA for the CDR3 is TGTGCCAGCAGCTTAGGCTGGGCAGACTATGGCTACACCTTC. The rearrangement uses TRBV7-2 and TRBJ1-2; D not resolved. The V gene lost 1 base and the J gene lost 3 bases, with 9 bases spanning the gap. Germline assignment: CDR1 SGHTA and CDR2 FQGNSA. The CDR3 covers 14 residues.

The sample holds a few counts of this clonotype. The chain couples TRBV7-9 to TRBJ2-7; D might be TRBD1 (6 bases). The CDR3 totals 14 residues. Deletions cut 3 bases from V and 6 bases from J, with 15 bases between. Germline V gives CDR1 SEHNR, CDR2 FQNEAQ (reference sequence). CDR3 protein: CASSFPGVDVEQYF. CDR3 coding DNA: TGTGCCAGCAGCTTCCCAGGGGTGGATGTCGAGCAGTACTTC.

This clonotype was observed a few times. The chain has TRBV11-2 and TRBJ2-3; D not certain. The CDR3 is 15 amino acids. V shed 1 base and J shed 2 bases, with 10 bases lying between them. From germline, CDR1 is SGHAT and CDR2 FQNNGV. The DNA for the CDR3 is TGTGCCAGCAGCTTAGGTCGACATACCACAGATACGCAGTATTTT. As protein: CASSLGRHTTDTQYF.

This clonotype was seen only a few times. The chain has TRBV11-2 and TRBJ1-3, with unresolved D. The CDR3 runs to 17 residues. Germline CDR1 is SGHAT and CDR2 is FQNNGV. Trimming left V 2 bases short and J 0 bases short, with 14 bases between. In DNA form, the CDR3 reads TGTGCCAGCAGCTTATCGGCAGGCGGGAGCTCTGGAAACACCATATATTTT. Protein: CASSLSAGGSSGNTIYF.

This clonotype was seen only a few times. The V and J genes are TRBV6-1 and TRBJ2-6; D not certain. Germline loops: CDR1 MNHNS, CDR2 SASEGT. The CDR3 is 15 residues long. V was shortened by 4 bases and J by 0 bases, with 7 bases between the two germline ends. CDR3 coding DNA: TGTGCCAGCAGTGTCCACAGCTCTGGGGCCAACGTCCTGACTTTC. It encodes CASSVHSSGANVLTF.

This rearrangement joins TRBV6-1 to TRBJ1-4, with D unclear. The V gene's germline CDR1 is MNHNS and CDR2 SASEGT. Trimming took off 10 bases at V and 4 bases at J, with 10 bases between the two ends. The CDR3 covers 12 residues. CDR3 loop: CATNWVNEKLFF. The CDR3 DNA sequence: TGTGCCACCAATTGGGTTAATGAAAAACTGTTTTTT.

This sequence joins TRBV10-3 and TRBJ1-3; a possible D gene is TRBD1 (6 bases). V lost 3 bases, J lost 4 bases, and 16 bases lay in between. The CDR3 is 16 residues long. Germline V gene data show CDR1 as ENHRY and CDR2 as SYGVKD. Here the CDR3 DNA reads TGTGCCATCAGTGAACCCAGGGGAGTAGAGGGAAACACCATATATTTT. Residues: CAISEPRGVEGNTIYF.

The sample holds a few counts of this clonotype. This CDR3 is CAWARGQGNTEAFF. The CDR3 nucleotides are TGTGCCTGGGCCCGTGGACAGGGCAACACTGAAGCTTTCTTT. This chain uses TRBV30 with TRBJ1-1; 8 bases agree with TRBD1. The germline gives CDR1 GTSNPN, CDR2 SVGIG (reference sequence). Trimming cost V 5 bases and J 2 bases; bases outside gene matches: 7. The CDR3 is 14 residues long.

The V and J genes are TRBV4-3 and TRBJ2-7; 7 bases align to TRBD2. CDR3 length: 15 residues. Trimming took 0 bases from V and 2 from J; bases not matched to a gene: 4. Per the germline V gene, CDR1 is LGHNA and CDR2 is YSLEER. Here the CDR3 DNA reads TGCGCCAGCAGCCAAGAGTCGGGGGGAACCTACGAGCAGTACTTC. Protein: CASSQESGGTYEQYF.

CDR3 region: CASTTGGYTEAFF. The CDR3 DNA reads as TGTGCCAGCACCACGGGTGGGTACACTGAAGCTTTCTTT. V gene TRBV6-1 combines with J gene TRBJ1-1; D not resolved. This CDR3 comprises 13 residues. Germline lookup yields CDR1 MNHNS and CDR2 SASEGT. The V end was cut by 7 bases, the J end by 3 bases, with 12 bases between.

The chain is built from TRBV6-5 and TRBJ2-2, with D maybe TRBD2 (5 bases). The V gene's germline CDR1 is MNHEY and CDR2 SVGAGI. V gave up 7 bases and J gave up 3 bases, with 12 bases separating them. The CDR3 contains 14 residues. DNA of the CDR3: TGTGCCAGCACTGGACTCGGACACACCGGGGAGCTGTTTTTT. It translates to CASTGLGHTGELFF.

This clonotype was observed at least ten times. This chain uses TRBV19 with TRBJ1-1; 11 bases fit TRBD1. V was clipped by 5 bases and J by 5 bases; unmatched bases: 7. The CDR3 has 15 residues. The V gene's germline CDR1 is LNHDA and CDR2 SQIVND (reference sequence). The CDR3: CASSRSGTGGTEAFF. DNA of the CDR3: TGTGCCAGTAGTCGCAGCGGGACAGGGGGTACTGAAGCTTTCTTT.

CDR3 nucleotides: TGCGCCAGCAGCTTGAGGGGCAGCGGGGGTAAATTGACAGATACGCAGTATTTT. Protein product: CASSLRGSGGKLTDTQYF. The rearrangement uses TRBV5-1 and TRBJ2-3; 8 bases line up with TRBD2. Germline CDR1 is SGHRS and CDR2 is YFSETQ. The CDR3 is made up of 18 amino acids. V lost 1 base, J lost 3 bases, and 13 bases stayed unmatched.